The 31 T cell receptor beta chains below come from one sample, sequenced in a study of TIL therapy for anti-PD-1-resistant metastatic lung cancer. This sample's time point: pre-treatment sample, taken before nivolumab and TIL therapy. Sequencing used immunoSEQ v3. Data came from immunoSEQ multiplex PCR; TCRdb stores just in-frame clones and leaves some out. The sample comprises about 47,000 clones, roughly 85% of which are singletons, and 5% rests with the top ten. The sample here was blood, taken at baseline. The source of these receptors is a person between 25 and 80 years old with non-small cell lung cancer.

The chain uses TRBV10-2 and TRBJ2-2; D not resolved. CDR1 WSHSY and CDR2 SAAADI come from the germline V gene. V shed 7 bases and J shed 5 bases, with 14 bases lying between them. The CDR3 loop spans 14 amino acids. The CDR3 bases are TGCGCCAGCAACGCGGCTCCTACAACCGGGGAGCTGTTTTTT. Translated: CASNAAPTTGELFF.

The chain employs TRBV7-2 and TRBJ2-1; D gene ambiguous. Trimming pared 6 bases from V and 6 bases from J, leaving 15 bases between. Per the germline V gene, CDR1 is SGHTA and CDR2 is FQGNSA. This CDR3 comprises 14 residues. The CDR3 loop reads CASSRLGSRNEQFF. The CDR3 nucleotides read TGTGCCAGCAGTCGCCTAGGATCTCGCAATGAGCAGTTCTTC.

The chain joins TRBV5-1 to TRBJ2-3, with 7 bases fitting TRBD2. The V segment lost 7 bases and the J segment 2 bases; nucleotides outside the gene matches: 4. CDR1 is SGHRS, CDR2 YFSETQ, per germline. This CDR3 is 13 amino acids long. In DNA, the CDR3 is TGCGCCAGCGGGACTATCCCCACAGATACGCAGTATTTT. Translating gives CASGTIPTDTQYF.

V gene TRBV27 combines with J gene TRBJ1-1; no firm D call. The germline V and J ends were trimmed by 5 bases and 1 base, with 14 bases remaining between them. The CDR3 consists of 15 residues. Per the germline V gene, CDR1 is MNHEY and CDR2 is SMNVEV (reference sequence). The CDR3 DNA reads as TGTGCCAGCAGTACCGAAGGAAGAAGGAACACTGAAGCTTTCTTT. It codes for CASSTEGRRNTEAFF.

The chain is built from TRBV24-1 and TRBJ1-3; D is ambiguous. CDR3 length: 14 residues. V was clipped by 5 bases and J by 1 base, with 8 bases between them. Germline-derived CDR1 and CDR2 are KGHDR and SFDVKD. DNA for the CDR3: TGTGCCACCAGTGCGCGCAAGTCTGGAAACACCATATATTTT. This translates into CATSARKSGNTIYF.

The CDR3: CASSQDRGAGELFF. As DNA, the CDR3 is TGTGCCAGCAGCCAAGATAGGGGGGCCGGGGAGCTGTTTTTT. The chain is built from TRBV4-2 and TRBJ2-2; D tentatively fits TRBD1 or TRBD2 (6 bases each). Trimming took 0 bases from V and 6 from J, leaving 8 bases between them. The CDR3 is made up of 14 amino acids. CDR1 LGHNA and CDR2 YNFKEQ come from the germline V gene.

J is TRBJ1-4 and V is TRBV29-1, with D possibly being TRBD1 (5 bases). Germline CDR1 and CDR2: SQVTM and ANQGSEA. CDR3 length: 12 amino acids. Trimming pared 3 bases from V and 5 bases from J, leaving 7 bases between. For the CDR3, the DNA is TGCAGCGTTGATGGGGGAAATGAAAAACTGTTTTTT. Encoded protein: CSVDGGNEKLFF. Filled out from reference TRBV29-1 and TRBJ1-4, the complete variable domain reads SAVISQKPSRDICQRGTSLTIQCQVDSQVTMMFWYRQQPGQSLTLIATANQGSEATYESGFVIDKFPISRPNLTFSTLTVSNMSPEDSSIYLCSVDGGNEKLFFGSGTQLSVL.

The V and J genes are TRBV5-5 and TRBJ2-1, with D hard to call. The CDR3 is 13 amino acids. The germline CDR1 and CDR2 sequences are SGHKS and YYEKEE (reference sequence). V lost 1 base to trimming and J lost 4 bases, with 6 bases between them. This chain's CDR3 is CASSLYRYNEQFF. The CDR3 DNA follows: TGTGCCAGCAGCTTGTATCGGTACAATGAGCAGTTCTTC.

This clone came up a few times. The chain employs TRBV11-2 and TRBJ2-5; maybe TRBD2 (5 bases). Between the trimmed V and J ends, which lost 5 bases and 1 base, there was a span of 8 bases. The CDR3 contains 13 residues. Per the germline V gene, CDR1 is SGHAT and CDR2 is FQNNGV. DNA of the CDR3: TGTGCCAGCAGCCGGGGAATCCAAGAGACCCAGTACTTC. Translated: CASSRGIQETQYF.

The genes are TRBV10-2 and TRBJ2-3; D unresolved. Trimming pared 2 bases from V and 5 bases from J, leaving 8 bases between. The germline gives CDR1 WSHSY, CDR2 SAAADI. The CDR3 totals 13 residues. CDR3 sequence: CASSEPQRDTQYF. CDR3 sequence (DNA): TGCGCCAGCAGTGAGCCTCAGAGAGATACGCAGTATTTT.

The chain combines TRBV5-6 with TRBJ1-3, with a possible D match to TRBD1 (5 bases). The CDR3 runs 15 residues. Trimming removed 2 bases at V and 0 bases at J, with 9 bases between. Germline assignment: CDR1 SGHDT and CDR2 YYEEEE. The CDR3 loop reads CASSFRGFSGNTIYF. DNA of the CDR3: TGTGCCAGCAGCTTCCGGGGGTTCTCTGGAAACACCATATATTTT.

V and J are TRBV18 and TRBJ2-3, with a tentative D call TRBD1 (6 bases). Germline V CDR1 and CDR2: KGHSH, LQKENI. V was cut by 4 bases and J by 0 bases, with 11 bases left in between. This CDR3 has 15 amino acids. The chain's CDR3 is CASSRTEASTDTQYF. As DNA, the CDR3 is TGTGCCAGCTCACGGACAGAAGCTAGCACAGATACGCAGTATTTT.

V is TRBV29-1 and J is TRBJ1-1; D perhaps matches TRBD1 (5 bases). Per germline, CDR1 SQVTM and CDR2 ANQGSEA. V was cut by 5 bases and J by 8 bases, with 12 bases left in between. This CDR3 contains 11 residues. As DNA, the CDR3 is TGCAGCGTTAGGCGACAGCAAGAAGCTTTCTTT. It is translated as CSVRRQQEAFF. Based on the CDR3 plus reference TRBV29-1 and TRBJ1-1, the full variable domain is SAVISQKPSRDICQRGTSLTIQCQVDSQVTMMFWYRQQPGQSLTLIATANQGSEATYESGFVIDKFPISRPNLTFSTLTVSNMSPEDSSIYLCSVRRQQEAFFGQGTRLTVV.

The chain links TRBV11-2 to TRBJ1-2; D ambiguous. CDR1 SGHAT and CDR2 FQNNGV come from the germline V gene. The CDR3 covers 13 residues. V was shortened by 6 bases and J by 8 bases, with 16 bases between the two germline ends. As DNA, the CDR3 is TGTGCCAGCAGTCCTACTTCGTTGGGGGGCTACACCTTC. Protein: CASSPTSLGGYTF.

V and J are TRBV5-4 and TRBJ2-1; TRBD2 matches 10 bases. V was pared by 0 bases and J by 5 bases, with 8 bases of the junction left unmatched. The CDR3 contains 17 residues. Germline CDR1 reads SGHNT; CDR2 reads YYREEE (reference sequence). CDR3 sequence: CASSLAVIAGGHNEQFF. Here the CDR3 DNA reads TGTGCCAGCAGCTTGGCGGTTATAGCGGGAGGACACAATGAGCAGTTCTTC.

The chain employs TRBV3-1 (or the pseudogene TRBV3-2) and TRBJ1-4; D remains unclear. V lost 1 base and J lost 5, with 14 bases in between. The germline V gene encodes CDR1 LGHDT and CDR2 YNNKEL (reference sequence). This CDR3 comprises 16 residues. This CDR3 is CASSQAPRAGNEKLFF. CDR3 DNA: TGTGCCAGCAGCCAAGCGCCCCGGGCCGGGAATGAAAAACTGTTTTTT.

This clone appeared once. The chain has TRBV19 and TRBJ1-3, with unresolved D. The CDR3 consists of 16 residues. Trimming stripped 4 bases from V and 0 bases from J, with 13 bases between. Germline lookup yields CDR1 LNHDA and CDR2 SQIVND (reference sequence). CDR3 bases: TGTGCCAGTAGTAAGCCCTACGCTGCCTCTGGAAACACCATATATTTT. Its translation is CASSKPYAASGNTIYF.

The CDR3 loop is CASTQGGKSLFNQPQHF. CDR3 DNA sequence: TGTGCCAGCACCCAGGGCGGGAAGAGCCTATTTAATCAGCCCCAGCATTTT. V is TRBV27 and J is TRBJ1-5, with TRBD1 as a possible D gene (5 bases). The germline V gene has CDR1 MNHEY and CDR2 SMNVEV (reference sequence). Trimming pared 7 bases from V and 4 bases from J, leaving 23 bases between. The CDR3 is 17 amino acids.

The rearrangement joins TRBV5-1 to TRBJ2-1, with TRBD1 as a possible D gene (5 bases). V was pared by 1 base and J by 3 bases, with 14 bases between. The CDR3 covers 16 residues. Looked up from germline, CDR1 is SGHRS and CDR2 is YFSETQ. CDR3 bases: TGCGCCAGCAGCTTGACGTTGCTGCAGGGCTACAATGAGCAGTTCTTC. As protein: CASSLTLLQGYNEQFF.

The CDR3 protein is CASSDTRTSGSETQYF. As DNA, the CDR3 is TGTGCCAGCAGCGATACTCGGACTAGCGGGAGTGAGACCCAGTACTTC. The rearrangement uses TRBV7-6 and TRBJ2-5, with 13 bases lining up with TRBD2. V was pared by 5 bases and J by 5 bases, with 8 bases of the junction left unmatched. The CDR3 contains 16 residues. Germline CDR1 SGHVS, CDR2 FNYEAQ.

The V gene is TRBV4-1, the J gene TRBJ2-1; D could derive from TRBD1 or TRBD2 (6 bases each). Germline values: CDR1 MGHRA, CDR2 YSYEKL. The CDR3 spans 11 residues. V lost 11 bases to trimming and J lost 7 bases, with 12 bases between them. The CDR3 DNA reads TGCGCCCCAAGAGGGGGGAATGAGCAGTTCTTC. Translated, it gives CAPRGGNEQFF.

The gene calls are TRBV5-5 and TRBJ1-6, with TRBD1 matching 8 bases. Germline assignment: CDR1 SGHKS and CDR2 YYEKEE (reference sequence). V lost 2 bases, J lost 10 bases, and 14 bases stayed unmatched. This CDR3 has 17 amino acids. CDR3 protein: CASSFQITGQGGSPLHF. CDR3 DNA sequence: TGTGCCAGCAGCTTTCAAATTACTGGACAGGGAGGCTCACCCCTCCACTTT.

This clone appeared a single time. The rearrangement joins TRBV25-1 to TRBJ2-7; TRBD1 or TRBD2 may be the D gene (6 bases each). Germline-derived CDR1 and CDR2 are MGHDK and SYGVNS. The ends were cut back, 4 bases at V and 11 bases at J, with 21 bases in the middle. The CDR3 loop spans 14 amino acids. For the CDR3, the DNA is TGTGCCAGCAGTGCCCCCGAGGGGGGTGAGAGGGAGTACTTC. It is translated as CASSAPEGGEREYF.

The chain employs TRBV2 and TRBJ1-3; TRBD1 agrees at 8 bases. Trimming at V came to 8 bases and at J to 2 bases, leaving 5 bases not matched to a gene. Germline V lookup: CDR1 SNHLY, CDR2 FYNNEI. There are 14 residues in the CDR3. CDR3 region: CASAEQGAGNTIYF. The CDR3 DNA sequence: TGTGCCAGCGCCGAACAGGGGGCTGGAAACACCATATATTTT.

V is TRBV28 and J is TRBJ2-5, with D perhaps TRBD1 (6 bases). The germline CDR1 and CDR2 sequences are MDHEN and SYDVKM. The length of the CDR3 is 14 residues. The V gene lost 4 bases and the J gene lost 1 base, with 10 bases spanning the gap. The CDR3: CASSYGQPQETQYF. The CDR3 bases are TGTGCCAGCAGTTACGGACAGCCCCAAGAGACCCAGTACTTC.

This clone appeared once. The chain employs TRBV9 and TRBJ1-1; 10 nucleotides agree with TRBD1. Unmatched junction bases numbered 4, after V lost 4 bases and J lost 4 bases. The CDR3 covers 14 residues. Germline loops: CDR1 SGDLS, CDR2 YYNGEE. The DNA of the CDR3 is TGTGCCAGCAGCCCTGGACAGGGGGGCACTGAAGCTTTCTTT. Residues: CASSPGQGGTEAFF.

This chain connects TRBV5-1 to TRBJ2-1, with TRBD1 matching over 8 bases. This CDR3 contains 15 residues. Germline V gene sequence: CDR1 SGHRS, CDR2 YFSETQ. With V trimmed by 4 bases and J by 4 bases, 7 bases remained unmatched. CDR3 residues: CASSPRTGFYNEQFF. CDR3 in DNA: TGCGCCAGCAGCCCGCGGACAGGGTTTTACAATGAGCAGTTCTTC.

The rearrangement joins TRBV7-2 to TRBJ2-2; TRBD2 matches at 7 bases. V dropped 5 bases and J dropped 5; count of bases not matched to a gene: 11. Germline V gene lookup returns CDR1 SGHTA and CDR2 FQGNSA. This CDR3 has 16 amino acids. In nucleotides, the CDR3 is TGTGCCAGCAGCCCAAGGGCGGCTAGCGGTACCGGGGAGCTGTTTTTT. Encoded protein: CASSPRAASGTGELFF.

The chain recombines TRBV10-3 with TRBJ1-6, with 9 bases identical to TRBD1. CDR3 length: 13 amino acids. Trimming at V came to 10 bases and at J to 9 bases, leaving 7 bases not matched to a gene. CDR1 is ENHRY, CDR2 SYGVKD, per germline. In DNA form, the CDR3 reads TGTGCCAGTACGGGACAGGGCGGTTCACCCCTCCACTTT. It yields the protein CASTGQGGSPLHF.

This clone occurred once. The DNA for the CDR3 is TGTGCCAGCAGTTCGCGGGGGACTAGCGTAAGCTCCTACGAGCAGTACTTC. Its translation: CASSSRGTSVSSYEQYF. The chain is built from TRBV7-2 and TRBJ2-7; the match to TRBD2 covers 10 bases. J gave up 0 bases and V 6 bases, and 11 bases lay outside the gene matches. Germline CDR1 reads SGHTA; CDR2 reads FQGNSA. CDR3 size: 17 residues.

This chain joins TRBV28 and TRBJ2-7, with 9 positions matching TRBD2. The junction had 6 bases not matched to a gene; V was cut back by 1 base and J by 2 bases. Germline V gene data show CDR1 as MDHEN and CDR2 as SYDVKM. CDR3 length equals 16 residues. The DNA of the CDR3 is TGTGCCAGCAGTTTATCAGGCGGGGGGGCTACCTACGAGCAGTACTTC. Translation gives CASSLSGGGATYEQYF. Together with reference TRBV28 and TRBJ2-7, the CDR3 gives the full variable domain: DVKVTQSSRYLVKRTGEKVFLECVQDMDHENMFWYRQDPGLGLRLIYFSYDVKMKEKGDIPEGYSVSREKKERFSLILESASTNQTSMYLCASSLSGGGATYEQYFGPGTRLTVT.